The T cell receptor (beta chain) described here comes from a study of blood T cells in healthy people across ages. The CDR3 runs 15 residues. With 8 bases removed from V and 2 bases from J, the gap between germline ends came to 17 bases. In germline, CDR1 is SGHAT, CDR2 FQDESV (reference sequence). A sample-barcoded 5' primer and a J-beta primer mix were used in a second PCR of roughly 7 to 11 cycles. Using its own MiXCR run on the 5' RACE reads, TCRdb lists one record per CDR3 protein. This table holds more than 500,000 distinct CDR3 sequences, around a quarter found once. This clonotype was counted a few times. The data were also submitted as part of a second study, on T cells of mothers and their children. That study adds: The search for persistent microchimeric T cell clones detected none.

The receptor's source is a boy aged 2 to 10 in good health. The V call is TRBV11-1, the J call TRBJ2-3; TRBD2 is a possible D gene (6 bases). Sequences were obtained from blood. CDR3 sequence reads: CASRESRLNTDTQYF. CDR3 nucleotide sequence: TGTGCCAGCCGGGAGTCGAGACTAAACACAGATACGCAGTATTTT. The complete variable domain, with remaining parts taken from reference TRBV11-1 and TRBJ2-3, reads EAEVAQSPRYKITEKSQAVAFWCDPISGHATLYWYRQILGQGPELLVQFQDESVVDDSQLPKDRFSAERLKGVDSTLKIQPAELGDSAMYLCASRESRLNTDTQYFGPGTRLTVL.